This TCR beta chain appears in the sequencing data of a study of Tregs in tolerant kidney transplant recipients (dated by TCRdb to the late 2010s). For the wider study: The transplants used related donors with nonmyeloablative bone marrow transplantation, and mixed chimerism in the human trials was transient. The study used TCRbeta sequencing to identify donor-specific regulatory T cells before combined kidney and bone marrow transplantation, then tracked those cells after transplant.

The time point label on this specimen signifies: blood sample drawn before combined kidney and bone marrow transplant. Thawed PBMCs were FACS-sorted into unstimulated Tregs (CD4+CD25+CD127-), CD4+ non-Tregs (CD4+CD25-), CD4 cells and CD8 cells. Thawed PBMCs were rested overnight at 37 degrees C with roughly 190 IU/ml IL-2 before Treg sorting. Patients were 4 combined kidney and bone marrow transplant recipients from the ITN036ST trial, and only these trial subjects had samples available. Healthy control blood was separated into PBMCs by Ficoll density gradient and cryopreserved, and patient PBMCs were collected both before and after transplant. For TCRbeta CDR3 sequencing, genomic DNA was extracted from sorted cells using the QIAGEN DNeasy Blood and Tissue Kit. High-throughput TCRbeta CDR3 sequencing, which included PCR amplification with bias correction and internal controls, was done commercially through immunoSEQ. The authors processed their data as follows. Unique productive TCRbeta sequences were defined by CDR3 nucleotide sequence where primers matched, and otherwise by CDR3 amino acid sequence together with Vbeta and Jbeta genes. As a correction for sorting error, sequences shared between sorted populations at a frequency ratio of 2:1 or less were discarded, and the remaining shared sequences were assigned to the higher population. Sequences were defined as donor-reactive when expanded at least 5-fold in CFSE-low cells versus unstimulated cells and present at a frequency of at least 0.01% in CFSE-low cells. Jensen-Shannon divergence calculated on the top 100 TCRbeta sequences ranked by frequency was used to measure repertoire divergence. For samples with multiple sequencing runs, sorting error was corrected separately for each run before the runs were pooled. TCRdb carries this immuneACCESS record with in-frame sequences only. Its versions omit some clonotypes, under half of them owing to an unresolved V gene in the studies checked, with the rest unexplained. The V and J calls and clone size are taken from that table; D and trimming were inferred from the DNA. In all, the sample holds fewer than 65,000 clones, and 70% to 90% of those were seen once. The ten largest account for 2% to 2.5% of the sample.

To note about this clone: Its cognate antigen has yet to be identified. Base qualities are not recorded, but no much larger clone differs from it by a single base.

Beyond this particular receptor, the publication reports: For some patients the PCR primers changed over time, which made it impossible to compare the samples from those patients at the nucleotide level. Biological reproducibility was not directly assessed, although technical replication error appeared to be minimal. Donor-specific Treg expansion exceeded global Treg expansion in tolerant patients, suggesting antigen-driven rather than nonspecific expansion. Expanding Tregs with activated donor B cells appeared to identify the most biologically relevant and donor-specific TCRbeta repertoire. The study was limited by small patient numbers, and the findings need validation in larger populations and under other immunosuppression protocols.

V is cut back by 6 bases and J by 4 bases, with 6 bases in the junction unmatched. According to the germline V gene, CDR1 reads ENHRY and CDR2 reads SYGVKD. The CDR3, cysteine through phenylalanine, is 15 amino acids long. Of all the DNA, just the CDR3 is kept, 45 bases in frame from base 1. The clonotype comes from a human donor who received a combined kidney and bone marrow transplant. The sample in question was Tregs from blood, obtained before the transplant. Rearrangement joined TRBV10-3 to TRBJ1-1, with 12 middle bases fitting TRBD1. Read as DNA, the sequence is TGTGCCATCAGACCGGGACAGGGGGCTTTCACTGAAGCTTTCTTT. The resulting protein is CAIRPGQGAFTEAFF.